This T cell receptor (beta chain) was found in a study of radiotherapy plus CTLA-4 blockade in lung cancer. Overall study context: Across the patients, objective responses occurred in more than 15%, and disease control in just over 30%.

Study-wide findings and caveats: After treatment with radiotherapy plus ipilimumab, TCR clones that came from the tumor expanded in blood. Among reported predictors of response, early blood T cell clone dynamics with interferon-beta performed best.

Data came from immunoSEQ multiplex PCR; TCRdb stores just in-frame clones and leaves some out. The data hold about 48,000 clones, with 65% to 90% observed a single time. In regard to this clone: Its antigen is still unknown.

CDR1 is SGHAT, CDR2 FQNNGV, per germline. CDR3 size: 13 residues. V dropped 5 bases and J dropped 4; count of bases not matched to a gene: 2. Ipilimumab-mediated CTLA-4 blockade plus focal radiation was given to patients having chemo-refractory metastatic non-small-cell lung cancer. The TCR was taken from a human donor with non-small cell lung cancer that progressed on radiotherapy plus ipilimumab. Some clones in this sample may be carry-over from other donors' samples. The chain combines TRBV11-2 with TRBJ1-5; 7 nucleotides align to TRBD1. This sample comprised peripheral blood, obtained from a patient treated with radiotherapy plus ipilimumab. CDR3 sequence reads: CASSPGQNQPQHF. The CDR3 DNA sequence: TGTGCCAGCAGCCCGGGACAGAATCAGCCCCAGCATTTT.